These T cell receptor beta chains were read from a single sample in a study of cytomegalovirus exposure and HLA in healthy donors. Only in-frame clones appear in the TCRdb table, and some are missing; sequencing was by immunoSEQ multiplex PCR. The sample has some 140,000 clones, approximately 85% seen once. The sequenced material came from PBMCs. These receptors originate from a woman aged 45-59 years in good health and CMV-seropositive. The CDR3 runs from the conserved cysteine through the conserved F or W. The order of the fields is clone size, D gene, V gene, J gene, CDR3 DNA, CDR3 protein. D genes are given only for firm matches. Size is omitted from some rows. Given values are once, few, many or a class for expanded clones.

clone size: .
D gene: .
V gene: TRBV28
J gene: TRBJ1-5
CDR3 DNA: TGTGCCAGCGCAAGCGGCAGGCGGGGCAATCAGCCCCAGCATTTT
CDR3 protein: CASASGRRGNQPQHF

clone size: .
D gene: .
V gene: TRBV2
J gene: TRBJ2-7
CDR3 DNA: TGTGCCAGCTACAGGTCCTACGAGCAGTACTTC
CDR3 protein: CASYRSYEQYF

clone size: .
D gene: TRBD2
V gene: TRBV10-3
J gene: TRBJ2-1
CDR3 DNA: TGTGCCATCAGGCCCTTGGCGGGGACTAGCGCGATCTTC
CDR3 protein: CAIRPLAGTSAIF

clone size: .
D gene: .
V gene: TRBV5-1
J gene: TRBJ2-1
CDR3 DNA: TGCGCCAGCAGCTTGGCACTAAAGAACAATGAGCAGTTCTTC
CDR3 protein: CASSLALKNNEQFF

clone size: .
D gene: .
V gene: TRBV19
J gene: TRBJ2-5
CDR3 DNA: TGTGCCAGTAGTTCCCACCAGGAACGGGAGACCCAGTACTTC
CDR3 protein: CASSSHQERETQYF

clone size: .
D gene: TRBD1
V gene: TRBV7-6
J gene: TRBJ1-5
CDR3 DNA: TGTGCCAGCAGCTTTGGGACAGGAAGGAATCAGCCCCAGCATTTT
CDR3 protein: CASSFGTGRNQPQHF

clone size: .
D gene: TRBD2
V gene: TRBV4-1
J gene: TRBJ2-5
CDR3 DNA: TGCGCCAGCAGCCAAGGGGAGGGCCGGGAGACCCAGTACTTC
CDR3 protein: CASSQGEGRETQYF

clone size: .
D gene: .
V gene: TRBV30
J gene: TRBJ2-1
CDR3 DNA: TGTGCCTGGAGTCACAGTTTTTACGGCAACAATGAGCAGTTCTTC
CDR3 protein: CAWSHSFYGNNEQFF

clone size: .
D gene: .
V gene: TRBV10-3
J gene: TRBJ2-1
CDR3 DNA: TGTGCCATCAGGAGGGAGGTTAACGATGAGCAGTTCTTC
CDR3 protein: CAIRREVNDEQFF

clone size: .
D gene: TRBD2
V gene: TRBV2
J gene: TRBJ2-7
CDR3 DNA: TGTGCCAGCAGTGAAGATGGCGGGAGTTACTACGAGCAGTACTTC
CDR3 protein: CASSEDGGSYYEQYF

clone size: .
D gene: TRBD2
V gene: TRBV4-1
J gene: TRBJ2-1
CDR3 DNA: TGCGCCAGCAGCCAAGATACCCTAGGGCTAGCGGGCCAATACAATGAGCAGTTCTTC
CDR3 protein: CASSQDTLGLAGQYNEQFF

clone size: once
D gene: TRBD1
V gene: TRBV25-1
J gene: TRBJ2-7
CDR3 DNA: TGTGCCAGCACCGGACAGGGTGGACTCGAGTACTTC
CDR3 protein: CASTGQGGLEYF

clone size: .
D gene: TRBD1
V gene: TRBV18
J gene: TRBJ2-5
CDR3 DNA: TGTGCCAGCTCCGCGACAGGGGGACAAGAGACCCAGTACTTC
CDR3 protein: CASSATGGQETQYF

clone size: .
D gene: TRBD1
V gene: TRBV29-1
J gene: TRBJ1-2
CDR3 DNA: TGCAGCGTGGCCGGACAGGGTTTATCCCAAGGCGGCTACACCTTC
CDR3 protein: CSVAGQGLSQGGYTF

clone size: .
D gene: .
V gene: TRBV28
J gene: TRBJ1-4
CDR3 DNA: TGTGCCAGCAGTTCGGCCGTCAGGGGAGTGGAAAAACTGTTTTTT
CDR3 protein: CASSSAVRGVEKLFF

clone size: .
D gene: .
V gene: TRBV28
J gene: TRBJ2-7
CDR3 DNA: TGTGCCAGCAGTTTCGGTGGTGTTAGGGGCTACGAGCAGTACTTC
CDR3 protein: CASSFGGVRGYEQYF

clone size: .
D gene: .
V gene: TRBV18
J gene: TRBJ1-4
CDR3 DNA: TGTGCCAGCTCACCGCCGGGGAACCGGGGTGAAAAACTGTTTTTT
CDR3 protein: CASSPPGNRGEKLFF

clone size: .
D gene: .
V gene: TRBV18
J gene: TRBJ1-1
CDR3 DNA: TGTGCCAGCTCACCACTCAGAGGGGGAATGAACACTGAAGCTTTCTTT
CDR3 protein: CASSPLRGGMNTEAFF

clone size: .
D gene: TRBD1
V gene: TRBV4-3
J gene: TRBJ1-3
CDR3 DNA: TGCGCCAGCAGCCAAGTAAGGGGGACAGTTCCACCTCCTGGAAACACCATATATTTT
CDR3 protein: CASSQVRGTVPPPGNTIYF

clone size: few
D gene: TRBD1
V gene: TRBV6-5
J gene: TRBJ2-1
CDR3 DNA: TGTGCCAGCAGTCAGGGACAGGGGGCGAGCAATGAGCAGTTCTTC
CDR3 protein: CASSQGQGASNEQFF

clone size: .
D gene: TRBD1
V gene: TRBV5-1
J gene: TRBJ2-1
CDR3 DNA: TGCGCCAGCAGCTTGGGGGGGACAGTGTTCGATGAGCAGTTCTTC
CDR3 protein: CASSLGGTVFDEQFF

clone size: .
D gene: .
V gene: TRBV4-3
J gene: TRBJ1-5
CDR3 DNA: TGCGCCAGCAGCCAGCAATATGACGGGGGACAGCCCCAGCATTTT
CDR3 protein: CASSQQYDGGQPQHF

clone size: .
D gene: .
V gene: TRBV28
J gene: TRBJ1-1
CDR3 DNA: TGTGCCAGCAGTTTCGAGACCATGACATTCCGGAGGGCTTTCTTT
CDR3 protein: CASSFETMTFRRAFF

clone size: .
D gene: TRBD1
V gene: TRBV7-9
J gene: TRBJ1-4
CDR3 DNA: TGTGCCAGCAGCCTCGACAGGGTTAGTGAAAAACTGTTTTTT
CDR3 protein: CASSLDRVSEKLFF